Sequencing of this T cell receptor (beta chain) was carried out in a study of T-cell reconstitution after alpha-beta-depleted transplantation in children. The ends lost 3 bases at V and 3 bases at J; junction bases unmatched: 4. The V gene's germline CDR1 is DFQATT and CDR2 SNEGSKA (reference sequence). CDR3 length: 14 residues. The TCRbeta library incorporated unique molecular identifiers. TCRdb itself ran the PCR reads through MiXCR, one entry per CDR3 protein. The sample comprises about 200,000 distinct CDR3 sequences, about 14% of which are singletons, and under 15% rests with the top ten. This clonotype was counted many times.

The sample in question was PBMCs from the stem cell graft donor, obtained from the stem cell graft. The clonotype originates from a human donor who donated a stem cell graft to a child with acute lymphoblastic leukemia. The chain carries TRBV20-1 and TRBJ2-1; 8 bases line up with TRBD2. The chain's CDR3 is CSASLAGIYNEQFF. The CDR3 DNA reads TGCAGTGCTAGTCTAGCGGGTATCTACAATGAGCAGTTCTTC.